This T cell receptor (beta chain) derives from a study of T cell responses to AZD1222 COVID-19 vaccine. Study-wide results and limits: Breadth and depth of Spike-specific TCRs rose after two AZD1222 doses. It was only after the peak T cell response that any repertoires were sampled. Donors were mostly white British, more females; clonal diversity possibly underestimated.

The ends were cut back, 3 bases at V and 9 bases at J, with 9 bases in the middle. The CDR3 runs to 13 residues. Per germline, CDR1 ENHRY and CDR2 SYGVKD. It was second doses at about 4 or about 12 weeks that were pooled. About this clone itself: Its antigen is unknown. The same CDR3 arises from other DNA sequences in this sample as well.

TCRdb's table, derived via immunoSEQ multiplex PCR, lists solely in-frame clones and lacks some. The sample holds roughly 150,000 clones, roughly 85% seen once. This TCR derives from an adult who received the AZD1222 COVID-19 vaccine. Sequences were derived from peripheral blood, sampled 28 days after the second AZD1222 dose. This chain uses TRBV10-3 with TRBJ1-6, with D possibly matching TRBD1 (6 bases). CDR3 sequence (DNA): TGTGCCATCAGTGAACAGGGTACTTCACCCCTCCACTTT. Its protein product is CAISEQGTSPLHF.